These 20 T cell receptor beta chains came from one sample sequenced in a study of blood T cell repertoires in COVID-19. Sequencing was performed with immunoSEQ multiplex PCR; in TCRdb, only in-frame clones are kept and a portion is missing. The repertoire has roughly 330,000 clones, around 87% of them found once; the top ten carry 5.3%. The sample comprised PBMCs or T cells enriched from blood (not recorded which). Every receptor here comes from a woman aged 30 to 39 who had recovered from COVID-19.

The chain recombines TRBV6-6 with TRBJ2-1; tentatively, D is TRBD2 (7 bases). Per germline, CDR1 MNHNY and CDR2 SVGAGI (reference sequence). CDR3 length: 13 residues. The V end lost 8 bases, the J end lost 6 bases, and 14 bases lay between the germline ends. This CDR3 is CASVGGLTNEQFF. The CDR3, as DNA: TGTGCCAGCGTGGGGGGGCTCACCAATGAGCAGTTCTTC.

The rearrangement joins TRBV18 to TRBJ2-3, with 10 nucleotides matching TRBD1. V lost 1 base, J lost 4 bases, and 2 bases stayed unmatched. The CDR3 loop spans 15 amino acids. Per the germline V gene, CDR1 is KGHSH and CDR2 is LQKENI. CDR3 nucleotides: TGTGCCAGCTCACCACGACAGGGGGCATCAGATACGCAGTATTTT. It encodes CASSPRQGASDTQYF.

The CDR3 is CASSPRRSGTGGNEQYF. The CDR3 region has the DNA TGTGCCAGCAGCCCGCGCCGTTCCGGGACAGGGGGCAACGAGCAGTACTTC. J is TRBJ2-7 and V is TRBV7-2; 12 bases align to TRBD1. The CDR3 covers 17 residues. Per germline, CDR1 SGHTA and CDR2 FQGNSA. Trimming removed 5 bases from V and 5 bases from J; junction bases left unmatched: 13.

This clone was seen once. The rearrangement uses TRBV7-8 and TRBJ2-2; the D is unclear. Trimming removed 5 bases at V and 6 bases at J, with 10 bases between. This CDR3 has 13 residues. Germline CDR1 reads SGHVS; CDR2 reads FQNEAQ. The CDR3 DNA reads TGTGCCAGCAGCCCCCTGGGCCCCGGGGAGCTGTTTTTT. The encoded protein is CASSPLGPGELFF.

This clone was seen just once. The rearrangement uses TRBV4-1 and TRBJ2-3, with a weak D call TRBD2 (5 bases). V lost 5 bases to trimming and J lost 5 bases, with 17 bases between them. Germline CDR1 MGHRA, CDR2 YSYEKL. The CDR3 spans 15 residues. The CDR3 loop is CASSSDSPWEDTQYF. CDR3 coding DNA: TGCGCCAGCAGCTCGGACTCACCGTGGGAAGATACGCAGTATTTT.

The gene calls are TRBV28 and TRBJ1-6; TRBD1 might be the D (5 bases). V gave up 6 bases and J gave up 10 bases, with 16 bases separating them. The CDR3 spans 14 residues. Germline loops: CDR1 MDHEN, CDR2 SYDVKM. CDR3 in amino acids: CASRPPGVGSPLHF. CDR3 coding DNA: TGTGCCAGCAGGCCCCCGGGGGTTGGGTCACCCCTCCACTTT.

This clone was observed a few times. Other DNA sequences from this sample encode an identical CDR3 as well. V is TRBV2 and J is TRBJ1-2; D not resolved. The V gene's germline CDR1 is SNHLY and CDR2 FYNNEI. This CDR3 has 12 residues. Trimming took 2 bases from V and 2 from J, leaving 3 bases between them. The CDR3 protein is CASSEQNYGYTF. Here the CDR3 DNA reads TGTGCCAGCAGTGAACAGAACTATGGCTACACCTTC.

Turning to this clone: This sample includes further DNA sequences coding for the same CDR3. The chain has TRBV18 and TRBJ1-1; possible D gene TRBD1, 6 bases. V was trimmed by 2 bases and J by 4 bases, leaving 11 bases between them. The CDR3 is made up of 14 amino acids. Germline V lookup: CDR1 KGHSH, CDR2 LQKENI. CDR3 sequence (DNA): TGTGCCAGCTCACCAGGGTCAGGGGTCACTGAAGCTTTCTTT. As protein: CASSPGSGVTEAFF.

The J gene is TRBJ2-2, the V gene TRBV28, with 9 bases lining up with TRBD1. The CDR3 is 19 amino acids. Losses at the gene ends were 6 bases for V and 5 bases for J; bases not matched to a gene: 19. Germline CDR1 is MDHEN and CDR2 is SYDVKM. CDR3 region: CASSQGQGGRGRRTGELFF. The CDR3, as DNA: TGTGCCAGCAGCCAGGGACAGGGAGGTAGAGGCCGAAGGACCGGGGAGCTGTTTTTT.

This clone is a singleton in its sample. V usage is TRBV5-1 and J usage is TRBJ1-3, with a weak D call TRBD1 (5 bases). Trimming shortened V by 1 base and J by 0 bases, and 14 bases separated the two germline ends. The length of the CDR3 is 17 residues. Germline V gene lookup returns CDR1 SGHRS and CDR2 YFSETQ. The CDR3 DNA sequence: TGCGCCAGCAGCTTGAGCCCTGGGGGGTTCTCTGGAAACACCATATATTTT. It translates to CASSLSPGGFSGNTIYF.

This clone is a singleton in its sample. The chain recombines TRBV2 with TRBJ1-1, with TRBD1 identical over 9 bases. With 6 bases clipped from V and 0 bases from J, the junction kept 8 bases outside the gene matches. The CDR3 is 16 amino acids. Looked up from germline, CDR1 is SNHLY and CDR2 is FYNNEI. The CDR3 sequence is CASSELTGGMNTEAFF. CDR3 bases: TGTGCCAGCAGCGAACTGACAGGGGGTATGAACACTGAAGCTTTCTTT.

This clone turned up a few times. The chain is built from TRBV29-1 and TRBJ2-3; the match to TRBD2 covers 9 bases. Germline values: CDR1 SQVTM, CDR2 ANQGSEA. The CDR3 has 17 amino acids. With 0 bases clipped from V and 6 bases from J, the junction kept 13 bases outside the gene matches. CDR3 in amino acids: CSVEDPNKGGGADTQYF. The CDR3 nucleotides are TGCAGCGTTGAAGATCCCAATAAAGGCGGGGGGGCGGATACGCAGTATTTT.

There are a few counts of this clone. This chain joins TRBV11-2 and TRBJ2-2; 12 bases are shared with TRBD1. Germline V gene lookup returns CDR1 SGHAT and CDR2 FQNNGV. The CDR3 is made up of 21 amino acids. V gave up 6 bases and J gave up 2 bases; unmatched junction bases: 19. In DNA form, the CDR3 reads TGTGCCAGCAGTTCACCCCCGGTTATGGGGGACAGGGGGCGAAACACCGGGGAGCTGTTTTTT. Translating it yields CASSSPPVMGDRGRNTGELFF.

The chain combines TRBV3-1 (or the pseudogene TRBV3-2) with TRBJ2-6; D ambiguous. Trimming took off 0 bases at V and 0 bases at J, with 3 bases between the two ends. Germline assignment: CDR1 LGHDT and CDR2 YNNKEL (reference sequence). The CDR3 contains 15 residues. The CDR3 DNA is TGTGCCAGCAGCCAAGATCACTCTGGGGCCAACGTCCTGACTTTC. This encodes CASSQDHSGANVLTF.

J is TRBJ1-2 and V is TRBV11-2, with D tentatively TRBD1 (5 bases). Trimming removed 5 bases at V and 0 bases at J, with 7 bases between. The CDR3 totals 13 residues. Germline lookup yields CDR1 SGHAT and CDR2 FQNNGV. The CDR3 DNA follows: TGTGCCAGCAGCGGGGCCTCTAACTATGGCTACACCTTC. Translation: CASSGASNYGYTF.

The rearrangement links TRBV3-1 (or the pseudogene TRBV3-2) to TRBJ2-5, with TRBD2 matching 7 bases. J gave up 5 bases and V 0 bases, and 6 bases lay outside the gene matches. Germline V gene lookup returns CDR1 LGHDT and CDR2 YNNKEL (reference sequence). This CDR3 has 15 amino acids. CDR3 loop: CASSQDWGGWETQYF. The DNA for the CDR3 is TGTGCCAGCAGCCAAGATTGGGGGGGATGGGAGACCCAGTACTTC.

The J gene is TRBJ1-5, the V gene TRBV4-1; D is unclear. The germline gives CDR1 MGHRA, CDR2 YSYEKL. The CDR3 sequence is 15 residues long. V lost 1 base and J 8 bases, leaving 15 bases between the germline ends. CDR3 nucleotides: TGCGCCAGCAGCCAAGTCCGAGGGCCTGGGGAGCCCCAGCATTTT. Protein sequence: CASSQVRGPGEPQHF.

This chain connects TRBV3-1 (or the pseudogene TRBV3-2) to TRBJ1-2; 9 bases match TRBD1. The germline gives CDR1 LGHDT, CDR2 YNNKEL (reference sequence). The CDR3 covers 14 residues. Trimming removed 1 base from V and 6 bases from J; junction bases left unmatched: 3. For the CDR3, the DNA is TGTGCCAGCAGCCAAGGGGACAGGGAAGATGGCTACACCTTC. Translated: CASSQGDREDGYTF.

Concerning this clone: At one end the junction does not follow the germline gene, possibly because of a read error. CDR3 amino acids: CASSSGTAQETQYF. Here the CDR3 DNA reads TGTGCTAGCAGCTCCGGGACAGCCCAAGAGACCCAGTACTTC. The J gene is TRBJ2-5, the V gene TRBV7-7, with 7 positions matching TRBD1. The germline gives CDR1 SSHAT, CDR2 FNYEAQ (reference sequence). The CDR3 has 14 amino acids.

The rearrangement uses TRBV11-1 and TRBJ2-7; TRBD1 matches 10 bases. This CDR3 contains 15 residues. Germline V CDR1 and CDR2: SGHAT, FQDESV (reference sequence). The V segment lost 4 bases and the J segment 7 bases; nucleotides outside the gene matches: 10. The CDR3: CASSSRTGGIEEQYF. CDR3 DNA sequence: TGTGCCAGCAGCTCGCGGACAGGGGGTATAGAGGAGCAGTACTTC. Full variable domain (outside the CDR3, taken from reference TRBV11-1 and TRBJ2-7): EAEVAQSPRYKITEKSQAVAFWCDPISGHATLYWYRQILGQGPELLVQFQDESVVDDSQLPKDRFSAERLKGVDSTLKIQPAELGDSAMYLCASSSRTGGIEEQYFGPGTRLTVT.